This T cell receptor beta chain was profiled in a study of human T cells and chemical hapten exposure. Study-wide results and caveats: While controls formed fewer of them, expanded TCRs formed significantly more large CDR3 similarity clusters. With DPC sensitization, TCRs exceeding 1 in 1000 frequency showed no change.

Of note for this clonotype: Its antigen is unknown.

As to time point: pre-sensitization, week 0. Treatment indicated: therapeutic diphenylcyclopropenone sensitization with weekly scalp DPC. The CDR3 has 15 residues. After removal of 4 bases from V and 10 bases from J, the junction contained 12 bases not matched to a gene. TCRdb ran MiXCR on the RACE reads and lists one entry per CDR3 protein. Here the sample spans 89,000 or so distinct CDR3 sequences, around 7.9% being singletons. The TCR sequence derives from a man aged 35 to 55 with alopecia areata. Some clones in this sample may be carry-over from other donors' samples. The sequencing used whole blood, collected in connection with sensitization to the hapten diphenylcyclopropenone (DPC). The V and J genes are TRBV23-1 and TRBJ2-1; 8 positions match TRBD1. TRBV23-1 is known as an ORF, though its function is uncertain. The DNA of the CDR3 is TGCGCCAGCAGTCCTCGTCAGGGGGCGCGAGGGGAGCAGTTCTTC. Protein: CASSPRQGARGEQFF.